A selection of T cell receptor beta chains follows, all from one sample in a study of long-term antiretroviral therapy in people with HIV. TCRdb's table, derived via immunoSEQ multiplex PCR, lists solely in-frame clones and lacks some. The sample carries 16,000 or so clones, over 70% recorded once. Here the sequenced sample was unsorted PBMCs, taken 2.1 years after starting antiretroviral therapy. Source of these receptors: a man aged 35 to 55 with HIV. Both conserved end residues are part of each CDR3. The D gene is left open where the match is weak. Some rows mark clone size as missing; the rest say once, few, many or name a class of expanded clone.

CDR3nt: TGTGCCAGCAGATCTATTTCGGATCAGCCCCAGCATTTT
CDR3aa: CASRSISDQPQHF
len: 13
j_gene: TRBJ1-5
d_gene: .
v_gene: TRBV28
abundance: few

CDR3nt: TGTGCCAGCAGCTTGGCGGCTGGAGAGTTCGAAAAACTGTTTTTT
CDR3aa: CASSLAAGEFEKLFF
len: 15
j_gene: TRBJ1-4
d_gene: .
v_gene: TRBV5-6
abundance: few

CDR3nt: TGCGCCAGCAGCTTGGGCGACAGGGTGTACTATGGCTACACCTTC
CDR3aa: CASSLGDRVYYGYTF
len: 15
j_gene: TRBJ1-2
d_gene: TRBD1
v_gene: TRBV5-1
abundance: once

CDR3nt: TGTGCCAGCAGCTTAGCGTTCAGGGGAAACACCATATATTTT
CDR3aa: CASSLAFRGNTIYF
len: 14
j_gene: TRBJ1-3
d_gene: .
v_gene: TRBV7-9
abundance: few

CDR3nt: TGTGCCAGCAGTTCCATCTTTACACAGACGGGGCCCTACGAGCAGTACTTC
CDR3aa: CASSSIFTQTGPYEQYF
len: 17
j_gene: TRBJ2-7
d_gene: .
v_gene: TRBV27
abundance: .

CDR3nt: TGTGCCAGCAGTGAAAGGTGGCAGGGAGTTAATTCACCCCTCCACTTT
CDR3aa: CASSERWQGVNSPLHF
len: 16
j_gene: TRBJ1-6
d_gene: .
v_gene: TRBV2
abundance: few

CDR3nt: TGTGCCAGCAGTGAAGTGGGACTAGAGAACACCGGGGAGCTGTTTTTT
CDR3aa: CASSEVGLENTGELFF
len: 16
j_gene: TRBJ2-2
d_gene: TRBD2
v_gene: TRBV6-1
abundance: .

CDR3nt: TGCGCCAGCAGCTTGGAGGGTTTCAATAATTCACCCCTCCACTTT
CDR3aa: CASSLEGFNNSPLHF
len: 15
j_gene: TRBJ1-6
d_gene: .
v_gene: TRBV5-1
abundance: once

CDR3nt: TGTGCCACCAGCCAAGGAGGCGGCTACACCTTC
CDR3aa: CATSQGGGYTF
len: 11
j_gene: TRBJ1-2
d_gene: .
v_gene: TRBV15
abundance: .

CDR3nt: TGTGCCAGCAGCGTAGCTCCCCGGGCCTCTGGGGCCAACGTCCTGACTTTC
CDR3aa: CASSVAPRASGANVLTF
len: 17
j_gene: TRBJ2-6
d_gene: .
v_gene: TRBV9
abundance: .

CDR3nt: TGCGCCAGCAGCTTGGGACAGTCGGAGACTGAAGCTTTCTTT
CDR3aa: CASSLGQSETEAFF
len: 14
j_gene: TRBJ1-1
d_gene: .
v_gene: TRBV5-1
abundance: .

CDR3nt: TGTGCCAGCAGCACGGCTACACAGTACCAAGAGACCCAGTACTTC
CDR3aa: CASSTATQYQETQYF
len: 15
j_gene: TRBJ2-5
d_gene: .
v_gene: TRBV7-9
abundance: .

CDR3nt: TGTGCCAGCTCCCCTAGCGGGGGTTCCGCAGATACGCAGTATTTT
CDR3aa: CASSPSGGSADTQYF
len: 15
j_gene: TRBJ2-3
d_gene: TRBD2
v_gene: TRBV18
abundance: .

CDR3nt: TGTGCCAGCAGGTCCCCCGGGACAGGGAACTATGGCTACACCTTC
CDR3aa: CASRSPGTGNYGYTF
len: 15
j_gene: TRBJ1-2
d_gene: TRBD1
v_gene: TRBV7-9
abundance: .

CDR3nt: TGTGCCAGCAGTTTATTATGGGCTGACATGAACACTGAAGCTTTCTTT
CDR3aa: CASSLLWADMNTEAFF
len: 16
j_gene: TRBJ1-1
d_gene: .
v_gene: TRBV27
abundance: few

CDR3nt: TGTGCCAGCAGTGAAGCGCGGACAAGCGGGGGCTACACCTTC
CDR3aa: CASSEARTSGGYTF
len: 14
j_gene: TRBJ1-2
d_gene: .
v_gene: TRBV2
abundance: few

CDR3nt: TGTGCCAGCAGCTTAGGCGAAGGGGCTGAAGCTTTCTTT
CDR3aa: CASSLGEGAEAFF
len: 13
j_gene: TRBJ1-1
d_gene: .
v_gene: TRBV11-3
abundance: .

CDR3nt: TGTGCCAGCAGCGGGATAGGGGACAATGAGCAGTTCTTC
CDR3aa: CASSGIGDNEQFF
len: 13
j_gene: TRBJ2-1
d_gene: .
v_gene: TRBV7-9
abundance: .

CDR3nt: TGTGCCAGCACCATTGGGGGGCACGAGCAGTACTTC
CDR3aa: CASTIGGHEQYF
len: 12
j_gene: TRBJ2-7
d_gene: .
v_gene: TRBV13
abundance: .

CDR3nt: TGTGCCAGCAGCCAAGATCGGCTAGCGGGGAGCGGGGATACGCAGTATTTT
CDR3aa: CASSQDRLAGSGDTQYF
len: 17
j_gene: TRBJ2-3
d_gene: TRBD2
v_gene: TRBV4-2
abundance: .

CDR3nt: TGCGCCAGCAGCCCCTGGGAGGGTTTGACGAACACTGAAGCTTTCTTT
CDR3aa: CASSPWEGLTNTEAFF
len: 16
j_gene: TRBJ1-1
d_gene: .
v_gene: TRBV4-1
abundance: .

CDR3nt: TGCGCCAGCAGCCAAGATAGGGGCAACGAGCAGTACTTC
CDR3aa: CASSQDRGNEQYF
len: 13
j_gene: TRBJ2-7
d_gene: .
v_gene: TRBV4-1
abundance: .

CDR3nt: TGTGCCAGCAGTGGAATGGGACCCGGGGGGCCTTACGAGCAGTACTTC
CDR3aa: CASSGMGPGGPYEQYF
len: 16
j_gene: TRBJ2-7
d_gene: .
v_gene: TRBV2
abundance: .

CDR3nt: TGTGCCAGTAGTCCTCCAGGGAGCGATGAGCAGTTCTTC
CDR3aa: CASSPPGSDEQFF
len: 13
j_gene: TRBJ2-1
d_gene: .
v_gene: TRBV19
abundance: few

CDR3nt: TGTGCCATCAGCGGGACAGGGGTTGGCTACACCTTC
CDR3aa: CAISGTGVGYTF
len: 12
j_gene: TRBJ1-2
d_gene: TRBD1
v_gene: TRBV10-3
abundance: .

CDR3nt: TGTGCCAGCAGTTTATGGGGGGGGAATGGCTACACCTTC
CDR3aa: CASSLWGGNGYTF
len: 13
j_gene: TRBJ1-2
d_gene: .
v_gene: TRBV27
abundance: few

CDR3nt: TGCGCCAGCAGCGAGAGGACAGGGGGATATACCGGGGAGCTGTTTTTT
CDR3aa: CASSERTGGYTGELFF
len: 16
j_gene: TRBJ2-2
d_gene: TRBD1
v_gene: TRBV5-1
abundance: once

CDR3nt: TGCGCCAGCAGCTTGGCGGGTAGGGGACAGGGAAACTATGGCTACACCTTC
CDR3aa: CASSLAGRGQGNYGYTF
len: 17
j_gene: TRBJ1-2
d_gene: TRBD1
v_gene: TRBV5-1
abundance: .

CDR3nt: TGTGCCAGCAGTGAACGGTCAGCGGGGGCCTACGAGCAGTACTTC
CDR3aa: CASSERSAGAYEQYF
len: 15
j_gene: TRBJ2-7
d_gene: TRBD2
v_gene: TRBV6-1
abundance: .

CDR3nt: TGCGCCAGCTCCGGGGGGTTCGGAGCCAAAAACATTCAGTACTTC
CDR3aa: CASSGGFGAKNIQYF
len: 15
j_gene: TRBJ2-4
d_gene: TRBD2
v_gene: TRBV10-1
abundance: once

CDR3nt: TGTGCCAGCAGCGTAGGGGGGGGACAGGGCCTAATGAACACTGAAGCTTTCTTT
CDR3aa: CASSVGGGQGLMNTEAFF
len: 18
j_gene: TRBJ1-1
d_gene: TRBD1
v_gene: TRBV9
abundance: .